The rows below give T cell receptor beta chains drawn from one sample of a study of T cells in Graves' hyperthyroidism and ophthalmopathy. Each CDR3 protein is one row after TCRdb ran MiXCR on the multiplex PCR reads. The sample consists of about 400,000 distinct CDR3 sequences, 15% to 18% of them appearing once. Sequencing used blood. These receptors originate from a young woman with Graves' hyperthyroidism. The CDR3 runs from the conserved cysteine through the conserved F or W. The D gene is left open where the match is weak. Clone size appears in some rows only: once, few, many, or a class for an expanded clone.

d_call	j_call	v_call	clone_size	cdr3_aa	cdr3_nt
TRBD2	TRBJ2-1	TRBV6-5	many	CASSYSFRGGEQFF	TGTGCCAGCAGTTACTCGTTTCGGGGGGGTGAGCAGTTCTTC
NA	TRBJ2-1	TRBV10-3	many	CAISRDRVSYNEQFF	TGTGCCATCAGTAGGGATCGCGTATCCTACAATGAGCAGTTCTTC
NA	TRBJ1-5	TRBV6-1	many	CASSEGGSNQPQHF	TGTGCCAGCAGTGAAGGGGGCAGCAATCAGCCCCAGCATTTT
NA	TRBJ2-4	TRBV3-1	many	CASSPLLAKNIQYF	TGTGCCAGCAGTCCCTTGCTAGCCAAAAACATTCAGTACTTC
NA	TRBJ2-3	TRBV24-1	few	CATSEEGEKDTQYF	TGTGCCACCAGTGAGGAGGGAGAGAAAGATACGCAGTATTTT
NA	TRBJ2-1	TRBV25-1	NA	CASSPTVAREQFF	TGTGCCAGCAGCCCTACTGTCGCACGTGAGCAGTTCTTC
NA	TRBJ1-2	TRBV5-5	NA	CASSLPFRGRMNYGYTF	TGTGCCAGCAGCTTGCCTTTTCGCGGGAGGATGAACTATGGCTACACCTTC
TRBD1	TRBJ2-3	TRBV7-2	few	CASSISGTGYGTDTQYF	TGTGCCAGCAGCATATCCGGGACAGGGTATGGGACAGATACGCAGTATTTT
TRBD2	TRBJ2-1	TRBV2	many	CASLLGNILRLAGEGSEQFF	TGTGCCAGCCTTCTAGGGAACATCTTGAGACTAGCGGGAGAAGGTAGTGAGCAGTTCTTC
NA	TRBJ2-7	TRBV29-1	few	CSVGLGGVQDEQYF	TGCAGCGTTGGGCTCGGGGGCGTCCAGGACGAGCAGTACTTC
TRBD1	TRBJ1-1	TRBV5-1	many	CASSQDRGTEAFF	TGTGCCAGCAGCCAAGACAGGGGCACTGAAGCTTTCTTT
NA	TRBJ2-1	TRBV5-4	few	CASSFPRYNEQFF	TGTGCCAGCAGCTTTCCACGTTACAATGAGCAGTTCTTC
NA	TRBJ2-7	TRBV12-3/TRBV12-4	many	CASSLAGGRREQYF	TGTGCCAGCAGTTTAGCCGGCGGGCGTCGCGAGCAGTACTTC
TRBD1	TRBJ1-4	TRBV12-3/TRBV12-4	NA	CASSAGQAHRRPNEKLFF	TGTGCCAGCAGTGCGGGACAGGCCCATCGGCGACCAAATGAAAAACTGTTTTTT
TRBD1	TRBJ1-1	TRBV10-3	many	CAIRRDRANTEAFF	TGTGCCATCAGGAGGGACAGAGCGAACACTGAAGCTTTCTTT
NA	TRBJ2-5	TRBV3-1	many	CASSSQRAWETQYF	TGTGCCAGCAGCTCCCAGAGGGCTTGGGAGACCCAGTACTTC
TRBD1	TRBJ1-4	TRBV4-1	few	CASSQDRPNEKLFF	TGCGCCAGCAGCCAGGACAGGCCTAATGAAAAACTGTTTTTT
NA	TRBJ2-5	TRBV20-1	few	CSARGGFETQYF	TGCAGTGCCCGAGGAGGGTTTGAGACCCAGTACTTC
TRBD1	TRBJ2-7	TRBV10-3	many	CAISPGQGSTKQYF	TGTGCCATCAGTCCGGGACAGGGAAGTACGAAGCAGTACTTC
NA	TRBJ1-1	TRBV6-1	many	CASTPPHNTEAFF	TGTGCCAGCACTCCACCGCATAACACTGAAGCTTTCTTT
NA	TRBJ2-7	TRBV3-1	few	CASSRGRTGAYEQYF	TGTGCCAGCAGCCGTGGGAGAACGGGGGCTTACGAGCAGTACTTC
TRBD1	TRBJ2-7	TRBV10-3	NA	CAISHPGQGAREQYF	TGTGCCATCAGTCACCCGGGACAGGGGGCACGGGAGCAGTACTTC
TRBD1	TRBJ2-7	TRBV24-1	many	CATSDSGTGRDEQYF	TGTGCCACCAGTGATTCGGGGACAGGGAGGGACGAGCAGTACTTC
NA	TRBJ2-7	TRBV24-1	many	CATFSGPLPYEQYF	TGTGCCACCTTTTCAGGGCCCCTCCCCTACGAGCAGTACTTC
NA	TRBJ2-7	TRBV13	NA	CASSRGLSGFYEQYF	TGTGCCAGCAGCCGTGGACTATCGGGGTTCTACGAGCAGTACTTC
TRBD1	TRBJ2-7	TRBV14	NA	CASSQLGQGSYEQYF	TGTGCCAGCAGCCAACTCGGACAGGGCTCCTACGAGCAGTACTTC
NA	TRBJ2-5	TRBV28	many	CASSLKTSGRGLGDF	TGTGCCAGCAGTTTAAAAACATCGGGAAGAGGGTTGGGCGACTTC
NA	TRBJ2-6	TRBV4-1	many	CASSLSTAEAGANVLTF	TGCGCCAGCAGCCTGAGCACAGCTGAGGCTGGGGCCAACGTCCTGACTTTC
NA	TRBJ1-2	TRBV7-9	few	CASSPPLATETNYGYTF	TGTGCCAGCAGCCCCCCCCTTGCGACAGAAACTAACTATGGCTACACCTTC
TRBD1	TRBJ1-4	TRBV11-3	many	CASSPGTGLRNEKLFF	TGTGCCAGCAGCCCTGGGACAGGCCTACGTAATGAAAAACTGTTTTTT
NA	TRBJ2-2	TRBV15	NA	CATSRGATGELFF	TGTGCCACCAGCAGAGGGGCGACCGGGGAGCTGTTTTTT
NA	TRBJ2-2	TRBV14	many	CASSQSRTGELFF	TGTGCCAGCAGCCAATCGAGGACCGGGGAGCTGTTTTTT
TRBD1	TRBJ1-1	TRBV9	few	CASSDGQGDFFTEAFF	TGTGCCAGCAGCGATGGACAGGGGGACTTTTTCACTGAAGCTTTCTTT
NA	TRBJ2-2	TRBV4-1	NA	CASSQPPGQSPGELFF	TGCGCCAGCAGCCAACCGCCGGGACAATCCCCCGGGGAGCTGTTTTTT
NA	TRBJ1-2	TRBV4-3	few	CASSRVDRPTNYGYTF	TGCGCCAGCAGCCGCGTGGACAGACCTACTAACTATGGCTACACCTTC
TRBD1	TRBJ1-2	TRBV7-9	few	CASSLGGGNRGQVNGYTF	TGTGCCAGCAGCTTAGGTGGGGGAAACAGGGGGCAAGTCAATGGCTACACCTTC
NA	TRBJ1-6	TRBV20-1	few	CSAKGHEINSPLHF	TGCAGTGCAAAAGGCCACGAGATTAATTCACCCCTCCACTTT
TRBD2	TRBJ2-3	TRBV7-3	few	CASSLGLAEYPSTDTQYF	TGTGCCAGCAGCTTAGGACTAGCGGAGTACCCTAGCACAGATACGCAGTATTTT
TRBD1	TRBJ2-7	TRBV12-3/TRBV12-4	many	CASSRRGQGYEQYF	TGTGCCAGCAGCCGTAGGGGACAGGGATACGAGCAGTACTTC
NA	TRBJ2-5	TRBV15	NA	CATSRETGRETQYF	TGTGCCACCAGCAGAGAGACGGGGAGGGAGACCCAGTACTTC
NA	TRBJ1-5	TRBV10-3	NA	CAISDLKDSNQPQHF	TGTGCCATCAGTGACCTAAAAGATAGCAATCAGCCCCAGCATTTT